A single sample is the source of the 18 T cell receptor beta chains below, sequenced in a study of beta chain features in type 1 diabetes. As every portion of the isolated RNA was reverse transcribed, the sequencing read expressed TCRB transcripts. TCRdb's copy holds only in-frame clones and misses some; the assay was immunoSEQ multiplex PCR. This sample has roughly 170,000 clones, with about an eighth found just once. Material for sequencing was central memory CD4+ T cells from blood. The receptors derive from a woman aged 18-29 years in good health.

This clone was found a few times. This chain links TRBV19 with TRBJ1-2; D possibly corresponds to TRBD1 (5 bases). The CDR3 consists of 13 residues. The V end lost 4 bases, the J end lost 4 bases, and 10 bases lay between the germline ends. CDR1 is LNHDA, CDR2 SQIVND, per germline (reference sequence). CDR3 amino acids: CASSTGRAYGYTF. The DNA of the CDR3 is TGTGCCAGTAGTACGGGCAGGGCCTATGGCTACACCTTC.

The table lists this clone with a few counts. The CDR3 spells CAWSVLAGGDEQFF. In nucleotides, the CDR3 is TGTGCCTGGAGTGTACTAGCGGGAGGGGATGAGCAGTTCTTC. The rearrangement links TRBV30 to TRBJ2-1, with TRBD2 matching over 13 bases. The germline V gene encodes CDR1 GTSNPN and CDR2 SVGIG (reference sequence). V gave up 0 bases and J gave up 8 bases; unmatched junction bases: 1. The length of the CDR3 is 14 residues. The whole variable domain, remainder taken from reference TRBV30 and TRBJ2-1, is SQTIHQWPATLVQPVGSPLSLECTVEGTSNPNLYWYRQAAGRGLQLLFYSVGIGQISSEVPQNLSASRPQDRQFILSSKKLLLSDSGFYLCAWSVLAGGDEQFFGPGTRLTVL.

The chain links TRBV28 to TRBJ1-5; possibly TRBD1 for D (6 bases). CDR3 length: 13 residues. V was trimmed by 8 bases and J by 5 bases, leaving 13 bases between them. Germline V CDR1 and CDR2: MDHEN, SYDVKM. The CDR3 loop is CASQGRGYQPQHF. CDR3 sequence (DNA): TGTGCCAGCCAGGGGAGGGGCTATCAGCCCCAGCATTTT. The full variable domain, its missing parts supplied by reference TRBV28 and TRBJ1-5, is DVKVTQSSRYLVKRTGEKVFLECVQDMDHENMFWYRQDPGLGLRLIYFSYDVKMKEKGDIPEGYSVSREKKERFSLILESASTNQTSMYLCASQGRGYQPQHFGDGTRLSIL.

This chain uses TRBV21-1 with TRBJ2-7; the tabulated D call, TRBD2, remains unverified against the DNA. TRBV21-1 is annotated as a pseudogene. The CDR3 sequence is 15 residues long. The DNA of the CDR3 is TGTGCCAGCAGCAACACAGAGCGGGAGATCTACGAGCAGTACTTC. This translates into CASSNTEREIYEQYF.

The chain carries TRBV5-6 and TRBJ2-3; 9 bases are shared with TRBD2. V was clipped by 2 bases and J by 5 bases; unmatched bases: 3. Germline CDR1 SGHDT, CDR2 YYEEEE. This CDR3 region has 14 residues. CDR3 DNA: TGTGCCAGCAGCTTTAGCGGGAGCTTAGATACGCAGTATTTT. Translation: CASSFSGSLDTQYF.

This clone was observed a few times. This chain links TRBV15 with TRBJ1-5; TRBD1 matches 7 bases. Germline values: CDR1 LNHNV, CDR2 YYDKDF (reference sequence). The CDR3 runs to 16 residues. J was trimmed by 6 bases and V by 0 bases; bases with no gene match: 8. In DNA form, the CDR3 reads TGTGCCACCAGCAGAGATTCGACAGGGCGGGCTCAGCCCCAGCATTTT. It is translated as CATSRDSTGRAQPQHF.

This clone was counted a few times. The V call is TRBV30, the J call TRBJ2-7; a weak D match, TRBD2 (6 bases). Trimming shortened V by 3 bases and J by 6 bases, and 9 bases separated the two germline ends. CDR3 length: 11 amino acids. Germline values: CDR1 GTSNPN, CDR2 SVGIG (reference sequence). Here the CDR3 reads CAWSGGAEQYF. The CDR3 DNA reads TGTGCCTGGAGCGGGGGTGCCGAGCAGTACTTC.

This sequence joins TRBV18 and TRBJ1-1; possibly TRBD1 for D (6 bases). Looked up from germline, CDR1 is KGHSH and CDR2 is LQKENI. Trimming pared 6 bases from V and 4 bases from J, leaving 12 bases between. CDR3 length equals 13 residues. The CDR3 here is CASSNRASTEAFF. The CDR3 nucleotides read TGTGCCAGCTCGAACAGGGCCAGCACTGAAGCTTTCTTT.

The CDR3 DNA is TGTGCCAGCAGACAGGCCCATAGGTTCGCCAGCTCCTACGAGCAGTACTTC. Its protein product is CASRQAHRFASSYEQYF. The V gene is TRBV28, the J gene TRBJ2-7, with D tentatively TRBD1 (5 bases). The CDR3 length is 17 residues. V was clipped by 6 bases and J by 0 bases, with 21 bases between them. Germline CDR1 and CDR2: MDHEN and SYDVKM. The entire variable domain, with the rest obtained from reference TRBV28 and TRBJ2-7, is as follows: DVKVTQSSRYLVKRTGEKVFLECVQDMDHENMFWYRQDPGLGLRLIYFSYDVKMKEKGDIPEGYSVSREKKERFSLILESASTNQTSMYLCASRQAHRFASSYEQYFGPGTRLTVT.

The V gene is TRBV28, the J gene TRBJ2-5; weak D call: TRBD1 (5 bases). CDR1 is MDHEN, CDR2 SYDVKM, per germline. The V gene lost 3 bases and the J gene lost 2 bases, with 10 bases spanning the gap. CDR3 size: 14 residues. CDR3 sequence reads: CASSFKTVQETQYF. The CDR3, as DNA: TGTGCCAGCAGTTTTAAGACAGTTCAAGAGACCCAGTACTTC.

The chain has TRBV25-1 and TRBJ2-5, with 11 bases lining up with TRBD2. This CDR3 contains 15 residues. V shed 4 bases and J 5 bases; nucleotides not matched to a gene: 6. Germline V gene sequence: CDR1 MGHDK, CDR2 SYGVNS. CDR3 amino acids: CASSGRLAGRETQYF. The CDR3 nucleotides are TGTGCCAGCAGTGGAAGACTAGCGGGGAGGGAGACCCAGTACTTC.

The gene calls are TRBV7-3 and TRBJ2-1; TRBD2 is a possible D gene (6 bases). This CDR3 contains 14 residues. Germline V gives CDR1 SGHTA, CDR2 FQGTGA. Trimming stripped 5 bases from V and 7 bases from J, with 15 bases between. This chain's CDR3 is CASSTQDRGNEQFF. Here the CDR3 DNA reads TGTGCCAGCAGCACGCAAGACCGGGGGAATGAGCAGTTCTTC.

This rearrangement joins TRBV5-1 to TRBJ1-3; D is perhaps TRBD1 (5 bases). Germline V gives CDR1 SGHRS, CDR2 YFSETQ. Trimming removed 3 bases from V and 2 bases from J, with 9 bases in between. The CDR3 runs to 14 residues. CDR3 amino acids: CASSSTVTGNTIYF. The CDR3 nucleotides are TGCGCCAGCAGCTCGACAGTGACTGGAAACACCATATATTTT.

This chain connects TRBV6-6 to TRBJ2-3; perhaps TRBD2 as D (5 bases). The germline CDR1 and CDR2 sequences are MNHNY and SVGAGI (reference sequence). CDR3 length: 15 residues. Trimming left V 0 bases short and J 7 bases short, with 14 bases between. The CDR3 here is CASSYSSGIGNTQYF. CDR3 sequence (DNA): TGTGCCAGCAGTTACTCATCGGGGATAGGAAATACGCAGTATTTT.

The chain carries TRBV5-4 and TRBJ2-3, with 7 bases matching TRBD1. The V gene's germline CDR1 is SGHNT and CDR2 YYREEE (reference sequence). The CDR3 covers 14 residues. V dropped 5 bases and J dropped 5; count of bases not matched to a gene: 8. CDR3 nucleotide sequence: TGTGCCAGCAGACCCGACAGGGCCGTAGATACGCAGTATTTT. It yields the protein CASRPDRAVDTQYF.

The chain combines TRBV27 with TRBJ1-1; the D is unclear. The CDR3 consists of 13 residues. Per the germline V gene, CDR1 is MNHEY and CDR2 is SMNVEV (reference sequence). V was cut by 3 bases and J by 3 bases, with 8 bases left in between. The CDR3 nucleotides are TGTGCCAGCAGTTTTCGACAACACACTGAAGCTTTCTTT. Encoded protein: CASSFRQHTEAFF.

This sequence joins TRBV7-9 and TRBJ2-7; 11 positions agree with TRBD2. The CDR3 contains 15 residues. Germline-derived CDR1 and CDR2 are SEHNR and FQNEAQ (reference sequence). V shed 5 bases and J 7 bases; nucleotides not matched to a gene: 10. CDR3 nucleotide sequence: TGTGCCAGCAGCCCAAGTAGCGGGAGGGTGGGGGAGCAGTACTTC. Encoded protein: CASSPSSGRVGEQYF.

The rearrangement joins TRBV5-1 to TRBJ1-5; TRBD1 is a possible D gene (6 bases). Germline CDR1 and CDR2: SGHRS and YFSETQ. Trimming pared 0 bases from V and 7 bases from J, leaving 14 bases between. The CDR3 is 15 residues long. The DNA of the CDR3 is TGCGCCAGCAGCTTGGAAGGAGTGGGGGCACAGCCCCAGCATTTT. It encodes CASSLEGVGAQPQHF.